These 8 T cell receptor beta chains were all obtained from the same sample, sequenced in a study of vaccination and CD4 T cells after COVID-19. The antigens for these receptors are not known. The Oncomine TCR Beta short-read assay was applied to DNA of cultured CD4+ T cells. TCRdb reanalysed the PCR reads using MiXCR and keeps one entry per CDR3 protein. The sample lists about 22,000 distinct CDR3 sequences; less than 35% were seen once. Documented time point: late sampling 161 to 241 days after vaccination in a few convalescent patients. Described treatment: roughly 10-day PBMC culture with coronavirus spike peptide pools or control peptides (ViraFEST assay). The starting material was CD4+ T cells from blood, cultured in vitro, obtained about 7 months after SARS-CoV-2 vaccination. The receptors originated from a human donor who had recovered from COVID-19.

This clonotype was picked up a small number of times. The chain is built from TRBV7-8 and TRBJ1-5; D remains unclear. Looked up from germline, CDR1 is SGHVS and CDR2 is FQNEAQ. V gave up 0 bases and J gave up 6 bases, with 6 bases separating them. This CDR3 has 13 amino acids. In DNA, the CDR3 is TGTGCCAGCAGCTTAGCGATTGGTCAGCCCCAGCATTTT. Translation gives CASSLAIGQPQHF.

This chain joins TRBV6-2 or TRBV6-3 and TRBJ2-7; D might be TRBD1 or TRBD2, each matching 7 bases. The CDR3 runs to 15 residues. V lost 1 base and J lost 4, with 14 bases in between. In germline, CDR1 is MNHEY, CDR2 SVGEGT. CDR3 residues: CASSYLGGGGYEQYF. The DNA for the CDR3 is TGTGCCAGCAGTTACTTGGGAGGGGGCGGATACGAGCAGTACTTC.

This clonotype was detected a few times. The J gene is TRBJ2-6, the V gene TRBV6-5, with unresolved D. The CDR3 contains 16 residues. The ends were cut back, 0 bases at V and 3 bases at J, with 9 bases in the middle. The V gene's germline CDR1 is MNHEY and CDR2 SVGAGI. The chain's CDR3 is CASSYSFEFGANVLTF. The CDR3 nucleotides read TGTGCCAGCAGTTACTCATTCGAGTTTGGGGCCAACGTCCTGACTTTC.

In this sample, this clonotype turned up a few times. The chain links TRBV24-1 to TRBJ2-1; no clear D. Germline-derived CDR1 and CDR2 are KGHDR and SFDVKD. This CDR3 comprises 11 residues. V lost 2 bases and J lost 5, with 0 bases in between. The chain's CDR3 is CATSDYNEQFF. DNA for the CDR3: TGTGCCACCAGTGATTACAATGAGCAGTTCTTC.

The chain is built from TRBV5-1 and TRBJ1-2; 8 bases align to TRBD1. The CDR3 totals 13 residues. V trimming: 6 bases; J trimming: 3 bases; junction bases outside the gene matches: 4. Germline V gene lookup returns CDR1 SGHRS and CDR2 YFSETQ. CDR3 protein: CASTPGGDYGYTF. The CDR3 DNA sequence: TGCGCCAGCACCCCAGGGGGCGACTATGGCTACACCTTC.

Details on this clonotype: Lacking the conserved final phenylalanine or tryptophan, this CDR3 likely reflects a read error. J is TRBJ2-7 and V is TRBV20-1; D not resolved. Germline V gene lookup returns CDR1 DFQATT and CDR2 SNEGSKA (reference sequence). This CDR3 is 14 amino acids long. V was cut by 6 bases and J by 4 bases, with 19 bases left in between. The CDR3 DNA sequence: TGCAGTGCCAAAGATGGGCTCGGGCAGTACGAGCAGTACCTC. Amino acid sequence: CSAKDGLGQYEQYL.

Within the sample, this clonotype is medium-sized (0.01 to 0.1%). The chain recombines TRBV7-8 with TRBJ1-1, with 8 bases aligning to TRBD1. The CDR3 has 15 amino acids. The germline gives CDR1 SGHVS, CDR2 FQNEAQ. V was pared by 5 bases and J by 4 bases, with 9 bases of the junction left unmatched. CDR3 in DNA: TGTGCCAGCAGCACGGAGGGACAGGCTGGCACTGAAGCTTTCTTT. This codes for CASSTEGQAGTEAFF.

V gene TRBV5-4 combines with J gene TRBJ2-7; 9 bases fit TRBD2. The length of the CDR3 is 14 residues. The trim removed 3 bases at V and 4 bases at J, leaving 5 bases unmatched. Germline values: CDR1 SGHNT, CDR2 YYREEE (reference sequence). CDR3 in DNA: TGTGCCAGCAGCTCTGTAGCGGGGGAATACGAGCAGTACTTC. Translated, it gives CASSSVAGEYEQYF.